This T cell receptor beta chain came from a study of OX40 agonist ivuxolimab in advanced cancers. The overall study: Prior checkpoint blockade (anti-PD-1, anti-PD-L1 or anti-CTLA-4) was permitted; about 40% had it.

The CDR3 has 13 residues. V lost 6 bases and J lost 3, with 12 bases in between. Germline V gives CDR1 MNHEY, CDR2 SVGAGI. The table came from immunoSEQ multiplex PCR; TCRdb's copy has only in-frame clones and leaves some out. The sample lists 70,000 to 95,000 clones, around 87% seen once, with roughly 6.3% in the top ten. Samples of blood were obtained at baseline, on cycle 4 day 1, and on cycle 7 day 1. The gene calls are TRBV6-5 and TRBJ2-7, with D perhaps given as TRBD1 or TRBD2 (5 bases each). The clonotype comes from an adult with an advanced solid tumor such as melanoma, head and neck, liver or kidney cancer. The source material was CD4+ or CD8+ T cells sorted from blood, sampled in a trial of the OX40 agonist ivuxolimab. CDR3 in DNA: TGTGCCAGCAGACCCGGGACGGTCTACGAGCAGTACTTC. It yields the protein CASRPGTVYEQYF.